Listed below are T cell receptor beta chains from one sample, sequenced in a study of regulatory T cells in long-lasting Graves disease. TCRdb reprocessed the multiplex PCR reads via MiXCR and lists one record per CDR3 protein. The sample includes approximately 400,000 distinct CDR3 sequences, around a quarter of them seen just once. Sample: peripheral blood mononuclear cells (PBMCs), taken when the disease was refractory, from a patient treated with antithyroid drugs. Receptors were obtained from a female donor with Graves disease. CDR3s include the opening cysteine and the closing phenylalanine or tryptophan. The order of the fields is clone size, J gene, D gene, V gene, CDR3 protein, CDR3 DNA. A D gene is named only where the DNA matches it firmly. The size of a clone is reported for some rows only, either as once, few or many, or as a class for expanded clones.

clone_size: few
j_call: TRBJ2-1
d_call: -
v_call: TRBV20-1
cdr3_aa: CSARDLVLVVNEQFF
cdr3_nt: TGCAGTGCTAGAGACCTAGTTCTCGTGGTAAATGAGCAGTTCTTC

clone_size: few
j_call: TRBJ2-7
d_call: -
v_call: TRBV20-1
cdr3_aa: CSASKGEQYF
cdr3_nt: TGCAGTGCTAGTAAAGGCGAGCAGTACTTC

clone_size: -
j_call: TRBJ2-2
d_call: TRBD2
v_call: TRBV6-2/TRBV6-3
cdr3_aa: CASRVWTSGSLPDTGELFF
cdr3_nt: TGTGCCAGCAGAGTTTGGACTAGCGGGAGCCTTCCGGACACCGGGGAGCTGTTTTTT

clone_size: -
j_call: TRBJ1-1
d_call: -
v_call: TRBV7-2
cdr3_aa: CASSFISWDTEAFF
cdr3_nt: TGTGCCAGCAGCTTTATCTCTTGGGACACTGAAGCTTTCTTT

clone_size: -
j_call: TRBJ1-1
d_call: TRBD1
v_call: TRBV30
cdr3_aa: CAWSATGTGNSFF
cdr3_nt: TGTGCCTGGAGTGCCACCGGGACAGGGAATTCTTTCTTT

clone_size: few
j_call: TRBJ1-2
d_call: -
v_call: TRBV12-3/TRBV12-4
cdr3_aa: CASSLSHGANYGYTF
cdr3_nt: TGTGCCAGCAGCTTATCGCACGGAGCTAACTATGGCTACACCTTC

clone_size: -
j_call: TRBJ1-5
d_call: -
v_call: TRBV9
cdr3_aa: CASSATGSNQPQHF
cdr3_nt: TGTGCCAGCAGCGCAACCGGGTCAAATCAGCCCCAGCATTTT

clone_size: many
j_call: TRBJ2-5
d_call: -
v_call: TRBV6-1
cdr3_aa: CASREDGAQQETQYF
cdr3_nt: TGTGCCAGCAGGGAAGATGGGGCACAACAAGAGACCCAGTACTTC

clone_size: -
j_call: TRBJ2-7
d_call: TRBD2
v_call: TRBV9
cdr3_aa: CASSVVGGSINEQYF
cdr3_nt: TGTGCCAGCAGCGTAGTTGGCGGGAGTATCAACGAGCAGTACTTC

clone_size: -
j_call: TRBJ2-7
d_call: -
v_call: TRBV5-1
cdr3_aa: CASSIRHGYEQYF
cdr3_nt: TGCGCCAGCAGCATTCGACACGGCTACGAGCAGTACTTC

clone_size: many
j_call: TRBJ2-2
d_call: TRBD2
v_call: TRBV19
cdr3_aa: CASTESGRDTGELFF
cdr3_nt: TGTGCCAGTACCGAAAGCGGGAGGGACACCGGGGAGCTGTTTTTT

clone_size: once
j_call: TRBJ2-7
d_call: -
v_call: TRBV4-3
cdr3_aa: CASSLRKGSYCEQYF
cdr3_nt: TGCGCCAGCAGCCTCCGGAAGGGTTCGTACTGCGAGCAGTACTTC

clone_size: many
j_call: TRBJ1-2
d_call: TRBD1
v_call: TRBV20-1
cdr3_aa: CSARVLLGQGGTYGYTF
cdr3_nt: TGCAGTGCTAGAGTGCTCCTGGGACAGGGAGGCACCTATGGCTACACCTTC

clone_size: many
j_call: TRBJ2-7
d_call: -
v_call: TRBV20-1
cdr3_aa: CSAGPPNEQYF
cdr3_nt: TGCAGTGCTGGACCCCCGAACGAGCAGTACTTC

clone_size: -
j_call: TRBJ2-7
d_call: TRBD2
v_call: TRBV15
cdr3_aa: CATSRDEWPGGPRYEQYF
cdr3_nt: TGTGCCACCAGCAGAGATGAGTGGCCGGGAGGCCCACGCTACGAGCAGTACTTC

clone_size: -
j_call: TRBJ1-3
d_call: -
v_call: TRBV29-1
cdr3_aa: CSVASSGNTIYF
cdr3_nt: TGCAGCGTTGCGAGCTCTGGAAACACCATATATTTT

clone_size: -
j_call: TRBJ1-6
d_call: -
v_call: TRBV19
cdr3_aa: CASSISGGGTDNSPLHF
cdr3_nt: TGTGCCAGTAGTATAAGCGGAGGGGGGACGGACAATTCACCCCTCCACTTT

clone_size: -
j_call: TRBJ2-7
d_call: TRBD1
v_call: TRBV11-2
cdr3_aa: CASSLKGQGTYEQYF
cdr3_nt: TGTGCCAGCAGCTTAAAGGGACAGGGGACCTACGAGCAGTACTTC

clone_size: -
j_call: TRBJ2-3
d_call: TRBD2
v_call: TRBV7-9
cdr3_aa: CASSLGAGVTDTQYF
cdr3_nt: TGTGCCAGCAGCTTAGGAGCGGGAGTCACAGATACGCAGTATTTT

clone_size: -
j_call: TRBJ1-5
d_call: -
v_call: TRBV19
cdr3_aa: CASTPRGYSNQPQHF
cdr3_nt: TGTGCCAGTACCCCCAGGGGTTATAGCAATCAGCCCCAGCATTTT

clone_size: many
j_call: TRBJ2-7
d_call: -
v_call: TRBV2
cdr3_aa: CASSWDNYEQYF
cdr3_nt: TGTGCCAGCAGCTGGGACAACTACGAGCAGTACTTC

clone_size: few
j_call: TRBJ2-2
d_call: TRBD1
v_call: TRBV6-2/TRBV6-3
cdr3_aa: CASRTGTGELFF
cdr3_nt: TGTGCCAGCAGGACAGGGACCGGGGAGCTGTTTTTT

clone_size: -
j_call: TRBJ1-1
d_call: -
v_call: TRBV20-1
cdr3_aa: CSASTRTRKEGEAFF
cdr3_nt: TGCAGTGCTTCCACGAGGACAAGGAAAGAAGGTGAAGCTTTCTTT

clone_size: -
j_call: TRBJ1-4
d_call: -
v_call: TRBV7-8
cdr3_aa: CASSLGYGVNEKLFF
cdr3_nt: TGTGCCAGCAGCCTAGGGTACGGGGTGAATGAAAAACTGTTTTTT

clone_size: -
j_call: TRBJ1-1
d_call: -
v_call: TRBV7-9
cdr3_aa: CASSLYAGTRNTEAFF
cdr3_nt: TGTGCCAGCAGCTTATACGCCGGGACGAGGAACACTGAAGCTTTCTTT

clone_size: many
j_call: TRBJ2-7
d_call: -
v_call: TRBV29-1
cdr3_aa: CSVPRGTSSYEQYF
cdr3_nt: TGCAGCGTTCCTCGGGGCACGAGCTCCTACGAGCAGTACTTC

clone_size: -
j_call: TRBJ1-5
d_call: TRBD1
v_call: TRBV25-1
cdr3_aa: CASSDSRLRGAQHF
cdr3_nt: TGTGCCAGCAGTGATTCCCGCCTCAGGGGGGCCCAGCATTTT

clone_size: -
j_call: TRBJ1-3
d_call: TRBD1
v_call: TRBV4-1
cdr3_aa: CASSQVGGTGRASGNTIYF
cdr3_nt: TGCGCCAGCAGCCAAGTGGGGGGGACAGGGAGAGCCTCTGGAAACACCATATATTTT

clone_size: many
j_call: TRBJ1-2
d_call: -
v_call: TRBV12-3/TRBV12-4
cdr3_aa: CASSLEQARYGYTF
cdr3_nt: TGTGCCAGCAGTTTAGAACAGGCGCGCTATGGCTACACCTTC

clone_size: -
j_call: TRBJ1-2
d_call: -
v_call: TRBV9
cdr3_aa: CASSAGGGQTYYGYTF
cdr3_nt: TGTGCCAGCAGCGCCGGTGGGGGGCAGACTTACTATGGCTACACCTTC

clone_size: many
j_call: TRBJ2-7
d_call: TRBD2
v_call: TRBV29-1
cdr3_aa: CSVLGLASYEQYF
cdr3_nt: TGCAGCGTACTGGGACTAGCATCCTACGAGCAGTACTTC

clone_size: many
j_call: TRBJ1-1
d_call: TRBD1
v_call: TRBV12-3/TRBV12-4
cdr3_aa: CASSTGTGWRLEAFF
cdr3_nt: TGTGCCAGCAGTACAGGGACAGGGTGGAGACTCGAAGCTTTCTTT

clone_size: -
j_call: TRBJ2-7
d_call: -
v_call: TRBV7-2
cdr3_aa: CASSLQGAEYEQYF
cdr3_nt: TGTGCCAGCAGCTTACAGGGCGCAGAATACGAGCAGTACTTC

clone_size: -
j_call: TRBJ1-5
d_call: -
v_call: TRBV7-2
cdr3_aa: CASSLGDLGQPQHF
cdr3_nt: TGTGCCAGCAGCTTGGGGGATCTAGGACAGCCCCAGCATTTT

clone_size: few
j_call: TRBJ1-6
d_call: -
v_call: TRBV20-1
cdr3_aa: CSAREAVESTYSPLHF
cdr3_nt: TGCAGTGCTAGAGAGGCGGTAGAAAGTACCTATTCACCCCTCCACTTT

clone_size: -
j_call: TRBJ2-4
d_call: -
v_call: TRBV7-7
cdr3_aa: CASVGGTIAKNIQYF
cdr3_nt: TGTGCTAGCGTGGGTGGAACTATAGCCAAAAACATTCAGTACTTC

clone_size: few
j_call: TRBJ2-5
d_call: -
v_call: TRBV11-1
cdr3_aa: CASSPSLLGVRETQYF
cdr3_nt: TGTGCCAGCAGCCCGAGCTTACTTGGGGTTCGGGAGACCCAGTACTTC

clone_size: many
j_call: TRBJ1-1
d_call: TRBD1
v_call: TRBV2
cdr3_aa: CASSDRGTEAFF
cdr3_nt: TGTGCCAGCAGCGACAGGGGGACTGAAGCTTTCTTT

clone_size: many
j_call: TRBJ2-7
d_call: -
v_call: TRBV28
cdr3_aa: CARVYEQYF
cdr3_nt: TGTGCCAGGGTCTACGAGCAGTACTTC

clone_size: -
j_call: TRBJ2-7
d_call: -
v_call: TRBV6-2/TRBV6-3
cdr3_aa: CASRKTARAYEQYF
cdr3_nt: TGTGCCAGCAGAAAGACCGCAAGGGCCTACGAGCAGTACTTC

clone_size: few
j_call: TRBJ2-2
d_call: -
v_call: TRBV11-1
cdr3_aa: CASMPGQGTISGMKDTGELFF
cdr3_nt: TGTGCCAGCATGCCGGGACAGGGAACGATTAGCGGGATGAAGGACACCGGGGAGCTGTTTTTT

clone_size: -
j_call: TRBJ2-3
d_call: TRBD1
v_call: TRBV5-1
cdr3_aa: CASSLDRGGTDTQYF
cdr3_nt: TGCGCCAGCAGCTTGGACAGGGGCGGCACAGATACGCAGTATTTT

clone_size: few
j_call: TRBJ2-7
d_call: -
v_call: TRBV29-1
cdr3_aa: CSVLGAGEREQYF
cdr3_nt: TGCAGCGTCCTCGGGGCAGGGGAGCGCGAGCAGTACTTC

clone_size: -
j_call: TRBJ2-1
d_call: TRBD2
v_call: TRBV2
cdr3_aa: CAGTLAGTPYNEQFF
cdr3_nt: TGTGCCGGGACTCTAGCGGGAACCCCCTACAATGAGCAGTTCTTC

clone_size: few
j_call: TRBJ1-3
d_call: -
v_call: TRBV7-2
cdr3_aa: CASSLQGGFSGNTIYF
cdr3_nt: TGTGCCAGCAGCCTGCAAGGGGGTTTCTCTGGAAACACCATATATTTT

clone_size: many
j_call: TRBJ1-2
d_call: -
v_call: TRBV28
cdr3_aa: CASSELGATNYGYTF
cdr3_nt: TGTGCCAGCAGTGAACTAGGGGCCACTAACTATGGCTACACCTTC

clone_size: few
j_call: TRBJ1-5
d_call: -
v_call: TRBV30
cdr3_aa: CAWDSSRGQPQHF
cdr3_nt: TGTGCCTGGGACTCCTCAAGGGGTCAGCCCCAGCATTTT

clone_size: few
j_call: TRBJ2-5
d_call: -
v_call: TRBV12-3/TRBV12-4
cdr3_aa: CASSFVGGETQYF
cdr3_nt: TGTGCCAGCAGTTTCGTGGGAGGAGAGACCCAGTACTTC

clone_size: many
j_call: TRBJ1-2
d_call: -
v_call: TRBV15
cdr3_aa: CATSSLVRELVGGYTF
cdr3_nt: TGTGCCACCAGCAGCCTCGTCAGGGAATTAGTCGGTGGCTACACCTTC

clone_size: -
j_call: TRBJ1-5
d_call: -
v_call: TRBV20-1
cdr3_aa: CSARGGGNQPQHF
cdr3_nt: TGCAGTGCTAGAGGGGGTGGGAATCAGCCCCAGCATTTT

clone_size: once
j_call: TRBJ2-5
d_call: TRBD2
v_call: TRBV7-3
cdr3_aa: CASSLTSTIAGVETQYF
cdr3_nt: TGTGCCAGCAGCTTAACGTCCACTATAGCGGGAGTAGAGACCCAGTACTTC